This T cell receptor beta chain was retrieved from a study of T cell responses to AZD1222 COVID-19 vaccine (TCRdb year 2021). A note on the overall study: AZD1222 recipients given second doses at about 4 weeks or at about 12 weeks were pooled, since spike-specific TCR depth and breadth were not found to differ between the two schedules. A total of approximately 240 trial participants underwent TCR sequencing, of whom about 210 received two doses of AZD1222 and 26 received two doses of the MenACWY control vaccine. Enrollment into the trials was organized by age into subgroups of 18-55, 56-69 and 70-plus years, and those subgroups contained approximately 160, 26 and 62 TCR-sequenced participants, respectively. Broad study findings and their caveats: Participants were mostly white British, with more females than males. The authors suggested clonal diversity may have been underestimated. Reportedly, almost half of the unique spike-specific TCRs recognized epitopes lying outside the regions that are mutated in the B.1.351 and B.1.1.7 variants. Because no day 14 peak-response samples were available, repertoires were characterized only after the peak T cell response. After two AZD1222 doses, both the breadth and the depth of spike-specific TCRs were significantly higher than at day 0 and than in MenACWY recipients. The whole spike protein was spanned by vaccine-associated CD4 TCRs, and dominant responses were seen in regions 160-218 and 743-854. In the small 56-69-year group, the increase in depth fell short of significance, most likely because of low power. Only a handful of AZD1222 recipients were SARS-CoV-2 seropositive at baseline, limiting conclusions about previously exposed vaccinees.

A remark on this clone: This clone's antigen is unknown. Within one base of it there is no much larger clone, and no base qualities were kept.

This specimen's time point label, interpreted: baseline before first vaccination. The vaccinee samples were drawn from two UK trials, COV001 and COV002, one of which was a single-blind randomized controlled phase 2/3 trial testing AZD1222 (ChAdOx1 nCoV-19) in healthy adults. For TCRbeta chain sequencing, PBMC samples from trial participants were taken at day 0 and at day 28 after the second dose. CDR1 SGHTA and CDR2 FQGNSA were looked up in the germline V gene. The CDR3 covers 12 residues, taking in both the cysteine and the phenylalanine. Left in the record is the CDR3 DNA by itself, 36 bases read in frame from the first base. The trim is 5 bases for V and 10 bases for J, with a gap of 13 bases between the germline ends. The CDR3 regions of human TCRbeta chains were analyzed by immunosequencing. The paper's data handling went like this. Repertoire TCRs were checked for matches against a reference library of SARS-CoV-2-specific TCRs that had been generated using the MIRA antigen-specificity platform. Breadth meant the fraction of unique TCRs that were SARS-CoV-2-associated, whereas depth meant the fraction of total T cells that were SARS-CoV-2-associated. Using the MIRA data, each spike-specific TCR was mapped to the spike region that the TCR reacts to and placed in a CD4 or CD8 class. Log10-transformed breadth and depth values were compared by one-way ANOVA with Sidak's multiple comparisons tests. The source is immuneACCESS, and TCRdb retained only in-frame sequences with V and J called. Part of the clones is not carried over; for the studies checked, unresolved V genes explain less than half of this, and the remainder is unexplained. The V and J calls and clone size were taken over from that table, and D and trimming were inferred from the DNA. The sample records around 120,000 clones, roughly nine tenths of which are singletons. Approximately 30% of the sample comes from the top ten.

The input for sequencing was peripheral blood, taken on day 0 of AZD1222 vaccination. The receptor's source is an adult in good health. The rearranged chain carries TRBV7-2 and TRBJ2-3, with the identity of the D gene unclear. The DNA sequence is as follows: TGTGCCAGCAGCCCGGACGCAACCCCGCAGTATTTT. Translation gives CASSPDATPQYF.